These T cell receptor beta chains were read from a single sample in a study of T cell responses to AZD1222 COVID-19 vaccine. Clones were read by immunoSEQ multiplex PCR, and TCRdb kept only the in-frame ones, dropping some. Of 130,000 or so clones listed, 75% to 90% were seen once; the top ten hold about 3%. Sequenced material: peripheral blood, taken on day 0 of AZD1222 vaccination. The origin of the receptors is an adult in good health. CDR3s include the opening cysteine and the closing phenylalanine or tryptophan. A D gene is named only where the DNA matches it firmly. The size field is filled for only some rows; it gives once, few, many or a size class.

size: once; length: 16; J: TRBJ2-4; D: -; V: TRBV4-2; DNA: TGTGCCAGCAGCCAAGTTAGGGAGATAGCCAAAAACATTCAGTACTTC; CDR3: CASSQVREIAKNIQYF
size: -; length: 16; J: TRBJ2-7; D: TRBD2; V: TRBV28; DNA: TGTGCCAGCAGTTTATTTGGCGGGAGGAAGACCTACGAGCAGTACTTC; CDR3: CASSLFGGRKTYEQYF
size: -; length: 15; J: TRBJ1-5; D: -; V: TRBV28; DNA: TGTGCCAGCAGAAGCACGTTGGGGGCGGCTCAGCCCCAGCATTTT; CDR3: CASRSTLGAAQPQHF
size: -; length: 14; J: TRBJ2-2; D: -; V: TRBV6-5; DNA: TGTGCCAGCAGTTACGGGGCGAGCACCGGGGAGCTGTTTTTT; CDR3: CASSYGASTGELFF
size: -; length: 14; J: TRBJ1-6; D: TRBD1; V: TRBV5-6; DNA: TGTGCCAGTAGGGGGGCGACAGGGGTTTCACCCCTCCACTTT; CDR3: CASRGATGVSPLHF
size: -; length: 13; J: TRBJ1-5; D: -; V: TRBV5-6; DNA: TGTGCCAGCAGCTTGGGAGGGGACCAGCCCCAGCATTTT; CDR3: CASSLGGDQPQHF
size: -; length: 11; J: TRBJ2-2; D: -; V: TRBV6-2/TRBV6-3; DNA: TGTGCCAGCAGTTCCGTTGGGGAGCTGTTTTTT; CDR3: CASSSVGELFF
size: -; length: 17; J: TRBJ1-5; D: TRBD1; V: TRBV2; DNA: TGTGCCAGCAGTGGGGACAGGGGGGGTCGAGGCAATCAGCCCCAGCATTTT; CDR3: CASSGDRGGRGNQPQHF
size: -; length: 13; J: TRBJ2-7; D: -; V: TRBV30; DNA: TGTGCCTGGCGACGGCGGGGTACGTACGAGCAGTACTTC; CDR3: CAWRRRGTYEQYF
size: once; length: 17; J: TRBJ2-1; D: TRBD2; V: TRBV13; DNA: TGTGCCAGCAGCTTGACTAGCGGGGGGGAAAGATACAATGAGCAGTTCTTC; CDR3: CASSLTSGGERYNEQFF
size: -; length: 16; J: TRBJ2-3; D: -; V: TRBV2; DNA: TGTGCCAGCACCCTGAGTAGAATAGGTGGGGGTGATACGCAGTATTTT; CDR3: CASTLSRIGGGDTQYF
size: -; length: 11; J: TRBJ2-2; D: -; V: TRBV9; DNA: TGTGCCAGCAGTTCAGCCGGGGAGCTGTTTTTT; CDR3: CASSSAGELFF
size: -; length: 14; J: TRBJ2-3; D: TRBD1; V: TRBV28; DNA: TGTGCCAGCAGTGACACGACAGGGGCAGATACGCAGTATTTT; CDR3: CASSDTTGADTQYF
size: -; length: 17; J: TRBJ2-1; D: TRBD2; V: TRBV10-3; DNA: TGTGCCATCAGAACCTTCCTTAGCGGGGGGGCCCCGTCCGAGCAGTTCTTC; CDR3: CAIRTFLSGGAPSEQFF
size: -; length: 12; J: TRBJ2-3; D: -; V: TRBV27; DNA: TGTGCCAGCAGTCCCAGCACAGATACGCAGTATTTT; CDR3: CASSPSTDTQYF
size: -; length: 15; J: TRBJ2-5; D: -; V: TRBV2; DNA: TGTGCCAGCACCCGGGAAGCCAGGGCTTATGAGACCCAGTACTTC; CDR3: CASTREARAYETQYF
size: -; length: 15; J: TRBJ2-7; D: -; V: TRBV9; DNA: TGTGCCAGCAGCCCCGATTTTGGCAGAGCCTACGAGCAGTACTTC; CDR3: CASSPDFGRAYEQYF
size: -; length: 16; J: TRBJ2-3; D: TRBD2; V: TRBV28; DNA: TGTGCCAGCAGTTGGGATAGCGGGAAATACACAGATACGCAGTATTTT; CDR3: CASSWDSGKYTDTQYF
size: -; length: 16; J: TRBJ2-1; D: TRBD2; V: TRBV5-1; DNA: TGCGCCAGCAGCCCCATAGCGGGAGGGCGGCCCAATGAGCAGTTCTTC; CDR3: CASSPIAGGRPNEQFF
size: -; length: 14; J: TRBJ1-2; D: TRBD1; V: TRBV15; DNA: TGTGCCACCAGTATGACAGGGGGGTACTATGGCTACACCTTC; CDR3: CATSMTGGYYGYTF
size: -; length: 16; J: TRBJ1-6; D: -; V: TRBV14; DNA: TGTGCCAGCAGCCAAGAAGGACGGCCACATAATTCACCCCTCCACTTT; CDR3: CASSQEGRPHNSPLHF
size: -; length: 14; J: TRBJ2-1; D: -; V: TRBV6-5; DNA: TGTGCCAGCAGTTACCCCCCGGGGAGCAATGAGCAGTTCTTC; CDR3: CASSYPPGSNEQFF
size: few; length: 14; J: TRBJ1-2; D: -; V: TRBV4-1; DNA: TGCGCCAGCAGCCAAGTCTGGCAGGGCGAGACCTACACCTTC; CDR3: CASSQVWQGETYTF
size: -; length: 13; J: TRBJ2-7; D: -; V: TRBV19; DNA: TGTGCCAGTAGTCCCCGGGGCCCGTACGAGCAGTACTTC; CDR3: CASSPRGPYEQYF
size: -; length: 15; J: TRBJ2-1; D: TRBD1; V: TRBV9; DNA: TGTGCCAGCAGCGTAGGCGGGACAGGCGCCAATGAGCAGTTCTTC; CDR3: CASSVGGTGANEQFF
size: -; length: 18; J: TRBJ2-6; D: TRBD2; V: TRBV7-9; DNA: TGTGCCAGCAGCTTCGGACTAGCGGGGCCCTCTGGGGCCAACGTCCTGACTTTC; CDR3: CASSFGLAGPSGANVLTF
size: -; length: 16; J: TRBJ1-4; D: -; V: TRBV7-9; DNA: TGTGCCAGCAGCTTAAGCCCACGGGGGGGTAATGAAAAACTGTTTTTT; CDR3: CASSLSPRGGNEKLFF
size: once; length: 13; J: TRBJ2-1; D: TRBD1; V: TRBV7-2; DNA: TGTGCCAGCAGCCTCGGACAGGGCTTGGAGCAGTTCTTC; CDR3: CASSLGQGLEQFF
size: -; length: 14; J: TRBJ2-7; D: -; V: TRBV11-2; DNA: TGTGCCGCCGGGCCGTTGGTGGGGCGGAACGAGCAGTACTTC; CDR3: CAAGPLVGRNEQYF
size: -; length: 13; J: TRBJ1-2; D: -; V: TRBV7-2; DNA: TGTGCCAGCAGCTCCTCGAGGGGGAGCGGCTACACCTTC; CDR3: CASSSSRGSGYTF
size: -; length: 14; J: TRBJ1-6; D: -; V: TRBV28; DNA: TGTGCCAGCAGGAAAAGCTCCTATAATTCACCCCTCCACTTT; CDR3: CASRKSSYNSPLHF
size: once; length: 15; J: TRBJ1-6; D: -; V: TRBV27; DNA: TGTGCCAGCAGGGAGAGGGGTACCTATAATTCACCCCTCCACTTT; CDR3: CASRERGTYNSPLHF
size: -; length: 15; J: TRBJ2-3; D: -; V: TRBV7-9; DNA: TGTGCCAGCAGTCTTAGTGGTACCGGCACAGATACGCAGTATTTT; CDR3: CASSLSGTGTDTQYF
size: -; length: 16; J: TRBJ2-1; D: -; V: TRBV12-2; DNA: TGTGCAAGTCGCAACAACTCCGGGACTAGCGGGAGTGAGCAGTTCTTC; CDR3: CASRNNSGTSGSEQFF
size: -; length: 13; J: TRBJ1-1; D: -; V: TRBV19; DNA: TGTGCCAGTAGTACCTACTCCCTCCCAAGGGCTTTCTTT; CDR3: CASSTYSLPRAFF
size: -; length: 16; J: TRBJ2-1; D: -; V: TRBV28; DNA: TGTGCCACGTTCGTTTTAGGGCCTGGCTCTAACAATGAGCAGTTCTTC; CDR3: CATFVLGPGSNNEQFF
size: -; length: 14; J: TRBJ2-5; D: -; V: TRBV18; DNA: TGTGCCAGCTCAACCAGGGGAATGAAGGAGACCCAGTACTTC; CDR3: CASSTRGMKETQYF
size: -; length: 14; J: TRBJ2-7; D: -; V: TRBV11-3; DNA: TGTGCCAGCAACCCAGGGGTACAAGCCTACGAGCAGTACTTC; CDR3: CASNPGVQAYEQYF
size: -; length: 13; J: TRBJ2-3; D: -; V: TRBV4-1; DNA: TGCGCCAGCAGTCCGGGTCTAACGAGTACGCAGTATTTT; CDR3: CASSPGLTSTQYF
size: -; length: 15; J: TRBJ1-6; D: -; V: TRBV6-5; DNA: TGTGCCAGCAGTTTACAGGGTTGGGCGACTTCACCCCTCCACTTT; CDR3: CASSLQGWATSPLHF
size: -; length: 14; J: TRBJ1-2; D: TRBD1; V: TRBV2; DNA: TGTGCCAGCAGCCTACGACAGGGGTGGTATGGCTACACCTTC; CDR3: CASSLRQGWYGYTF